The sequence of this T cell receptor (beta chain) was determined in a study of T-cell reconstitution after alpha-beta-depleted transplantation in children (dated by TCRdb to the mid-2010s). Describing the broader study: Using TCR repertoire profiling, the study quantitatively followed how T-cell immune reconstitution unfolded in children after TCRalphabeta/CD19-depleted allogeneic hematopoietic cell transplantation.

The treatment or condition label on this specimen signifies: allogeneic hematopoietic cell transplantation with graft depleted of TCRalphabeta T cells and CD19 B cells. The children who served as transplant recipients had been given grafts of TCRalphabeta/CD19-depleted allogeneic hematopoietic cells. Here is what the overall study found, with its caveats: The high TCRbeta diversity at day 60 in some patients was ascribed to recipient T cells and intrathymic progenitors that had survived conditioning. About two months after transplant, the apparently early recovery of alphabetaT-cell counts reportedly depended on just several hundred clones that had expanded rapidly and came from non-depleted graft cells. The frequencies of hyperexpanded clones fell over the following months, and after one year, T-cell counts and TCRbeta diversity were mostly attributed to newly produced T cells.

The CDR3 numbers 15 residues from cysteine through phenylalanine. The sequence is cut down to CDR3 DNA, 45 bases in frame from base 1. CDR1 and CDR2, looked up from the germline V gene (reference sequence), are LNHDA and SQIVND. At the junction V is shortened by 1 base and J by 4 bases; bases outside the gene matches: 4. With respect to this clonotype: This clone's antigen is unknown. It has no much larger one-base neighbor in the sample; base qualities were not kept.

Libraries were made using PCR. Sequencing was carried out with an Illumina HiSeq 2500. TCR libraries were prepared with molecular barcoding, using unique molecular identifiers to normalize TCRbeta repertoire quantification. TCRdb applied fastp at Q25 and MiXCR to the public reads, then kept only in-frame beta chains. Each CDR3 protein gets just one entry, which takes the most common genes and DNA from the rows behind it. This sample gives over 90,000 distinct CDR3 sequences in total; roughly 7.6% of them show up just once. Of the sample, over 15% is held by the ten largest clones. The clonotype was recovered from a boy aged 2 to 9 with acute lymphoblastic leukemia, due to receive a stem cell transplant. The sample consisted of PBMCs, taken before TCRalphabeta/CD19-depleted stem cell transplant. The chain was built from TRBV19 and TRBJ2-1; 7 bases in the junction line up with TRBD2. At the DNA level, the sequence is TGTGCCAGTAGTATAGGAGGGGAGGGATACAATGAGCAGTTCTTC. Its product reads: CASSIGGEGYNEQFF.